This TCR beta chain was profiled in a study of PD-1 blockade in classical Hodgkin lymphoma. Clones were read by immunoSEQ multiplex PCR, and TCRdb kept only the in-frame ones, dropping some. Of 46,000 or so clones in the sample, just under 80% are singletons; the top ten hold about 39%. Time point noted: cycle 4 day 1 (C4D1), after 5 to 7 weeks of nivolumab. There was relapse after autologous stem cell transplantation in every patient, and there was variation in brentuximab vedotin exposure. Looked up from germline, CDR1 is SGHTA and CDR2 is FQGNSA. The CDR3 consists of 16 residues. Trimming took 4 bases from V and 2 from J; bases not matched to a gene: 8.

The chain has TRBV7-2 and TRBJ2-3, with TRBD1 matching over 8 bases. The source was peripheral blood mononuclear cells (PBMCs), collected before the fourth cycle of nivolumab. The clonotype originates from a human donor with classical Hodgkin lymphoma. The CDR3 region has the DNA TGTGCCAGCAGCTCCGGACAGGGACTTAACACAGATACGCAGTATTTT. It specifies CASSSGQGLNTDTQYF.